This TCR beta chain emerged from a study of OX40 agonist ivuxolimab in advanced cancers. CDR3 length: 15 amino acids. Looked up from germline, CDR1 is SEHNR and CDR2 is FQNEAQ (reference sequence). The germline V and J ends were trimmed by 5 bases and 4 bases, with 17 bases remaining between them. Libraries were prepared by immunoSEQ multiplex PCR; TCRdb keeps only in-frame clonotypes and omits some of them. The sample consists of about 70,000 clones, roughly three quarters of them appearing once. Notes on the study in general: CD8+ T cells showed, on average, more clonal expansion than CD4+ cells.

For this clone: The antigen remains undetermined.

The source is an adult with an advanced solid tumor such as melanoma, head and neck, liver or kidney cancer. The starting material was CD4+ or CD8+ T cells sorted from blood, obtained in a trial of the OX40 agonist ivuxolimab. The V and J genes are TRBV7-9 and TRBJ1-1; tentative D call: TRBD1 (6 bases). The CDR3 here is CASSRRTVGSTEAFF. CDR3 DNA: TGTGCCAGCAGCCGCCGGACAGTCGGGAGCACTGAAGCTTTCTTT.